The clone carrying this T cell receptor beta chain was counted ten times or more. This sample was taken from a study of early T cells in non-severe SARS-CoV-2 infection. Overall study: The authors sequenced bulk RNA from unsorted whole blood, leaving chains unpaired.

The TCR library protocol was used to attach unique molecular identifiers. These identifiers were attached to individual cDNA molecules. Via MiXCR, TCRdb re-called the 5' RACE reads, giving one row per CDR3 protein. The sample yields under 85,000 distinct CDR3 sequences, about 14% seen once. The V and J ends lost 8 bases and 6 bases respectively, with 16 bases between them. CDR1 and CDR2 (germline): MDHEN, SYDVKM. The CDR3 is made up of 13 amino acids. Sequences were derived from whole blood, sampled at baseline. The chain carries TRBV28 and TRBJ2-5; D perhaps matches TRBD1 (6 bases). This TCR was sampled from an adult who was a healthcare worker with PCR-confirmed SARS-CoV-2 infection or an uninfected control (not recorded which). CDR3 region: CASGGPGRQTQYF. CDR3 sequence (DNA): TGTGCCAGCGGGGGCCCAGGTCGGCAGACCCAGTACTTC. Based on the CDR3 plus reference TRBV28 and TRBJ2-5, the full variable domain is DVKVTQSSRYLVKRTGEKVFLECVQDMDHENMFWYRQDPGLGLRLIYFSYDVKMKEKGDIPEGYSVSREKKERFSLILESASTNQTSMYLCASGGPGRQTQYFGPGTRLLVL.